What follows are 8 T cell receptor beta chains derived from one specimen sequenced in a study of cytomegalovirus exposure and HLA in healthy donors. The PCR employed 60 Vbeta primers together with 13 Jbeta primers. Sequenced by immunoSEQ multiplex PCR; TCRdb stores in-frame clones only, minus some. Among 100,000 to 150,000 clones listed, 70% to 80% were seen once. The sample comprised PBMCs. The receptors here all came from a human donor in good health.

This clone was detected only once. V and J are TRBV30 and TRBJ2-1; TRBD1 aligns across 7 bases. Germline V CDR1 and CDR2: GTSNPN, SVGIG (reference sequence). The junction had 2 bases not matched to a gene; V was cut back by 3 bases and J by 3 bases. CDR3 length: 13 amino acids. The CDR3 sequence: CAWRGQSYNEQFF. The CDR3 region has the DNA TGTGCCTGGAGGGGACAGAGCTACAATGAGCAGTTCTTC.

The chain couples TRBV9 to TRBJ2-3, with 11 bases fitting TRBD2. The germline V gene has CDR1 SGDLS and CDR2 YYNGEE. Trimming at V came to 7 bases and at J to 1 base, leaving 5 bases not matched to a gene. This CDR3 is built from 15 residues. The CDR3 bases are TGTGCCAGCGGTACTAGCGGGAGCCGCACAGATACGCAGTATTTT. Translation: CASGTSGSRTDTQYF. Full variable domain (missing parts from reference TRBV9 and TRBJ2-3): DSGVTQTPKHLITATGQRVTLRCSPRSGDLSVYWYQQSLDQGLQFLIQYYNGEERAKGNILERFSAQQFPDLHSELNLSSLELGDSALYFCASGTSGSRTDTQYFGPGTRLTVL.

The sample holds a few counts of this clone. The chain recombines TRBV11-2 with TRBJ2-1, with D unresolved. The V end was cut by 3 bases, the J end by 8 bases, with 8 bases between. The germline V gene encodes CDR1 SGHAT and CDR2 FQNNGV. This CDR3 has 12 amino acids. The CDR3 DNA reads TGTGCCAGCAGCTTGCATTCAGATGAGCAGTTCTTC. It encodes CASSLHSDEQFF.

There are a few counts of this clone. This CDR3 is CASRLSGPNQPQHF. The CDR3 DNA follows: TGTGCCAGCAGGCTAAGCGGCCCCAATCAGCCCCAGCATTTT. V usage is TRBV6-5 and J usage is TRBJ1-5; D remains unclear. Trimming removed 6 bases at V and 3 bases at J, with 12 bases between. The CDR3 consists of 14 residues. The V gene's germline CDR1 is MNHEY and CDR2 SVGAGI.

V usage is TRBV6-5 and J usage is TRBJ2-5; maybe TRBD1 (6 bases). The CDR3 has 14 residues. V gave up 3 bases and J gave up 3 bases, with 11 bases separating them. Germline CDR1 reads MNHEY; CDR2 reads SVGAGI. CDR3 nucleotides: TGTGCCAGCAGTTATACCTCAGGGGAAGAGACCCAGTACTTC. It yields the protein CASSYTSGEETQYF.

The rearrangement links TRBV5-6 to TRBJ2-1, with 9 bases fitting TRBD2. Losses at the gene ends were 4 bases for V and 6 bases for J; bases not matched to a gene: 14. This CDR3 has 17 residues. From germline, CDR1 is SGHDT and CDR2 YYEEEE. The CDR3: CASSLSGGLAGINEQFF. The CDR3 coding sequence is TGTGCCAGCAGCCTAAGTGGGGGTCTAGCGGGAATCAATGAGCAGTTCTTC.

This chain connects TRBV6-6 to TRBJ1-1; possible D gene TRBD1, 6 bases. Germline-derived CDR1 and CDR2 are MNHNY and SVGAGI (reference sequence). CDR3 length: 13 residues. With 4 bases removed from V and 6 bases from J, the gap between germline ends came to 12 bases. The CDR3 nucleotides read TGTGCCAGCAGTTTAAGGGGGACCCCTGAAGCTTTCTTT. It encodes CASSLRGTPEAFF.

This chain links TRBV7-9 with TRBJ1-2; D is unresolved. Germline V lookup: CDR1 SEHNR, CDR2 FQNEAQ (reference sequence). CDR3 length: 18 amino acids. V dropped 0 bases and J dropped 6 bases, with 23 bases sitting between them. In nucleotides, the CDR3 is TGTGCCAGCAGCTTAGCATTTCTTGTCCGGGGTTCCCCTGATGGCTACACCTTC. Its translation is CASSLAFLVRGSPDGYTF.